One sample yielded the 13 T cell receptor beta chains listed below, sequenced in a study of CD8+ T cells in alopecia areata. Extracted from the samples, RNA was reverse transcribed into cDNA to serve as the sequencing template. Profiled with immunoSEQ multiplex PCR; TCRdb holds only in-frame clones, not every one. The sample records around 250,000 clones, around 67% being singletons. This specimen consisted of CD4+ T cells sorted from blood, obtained at week 0. All receptors derive from a human donor with alopecia areata.

Only one count was recorded for this clone. J is TRBJ2-5 and V is TRBV5-6; 8 nucleotides match TRBD2. The germline CDR1 and CDR2 sequences are SGHDT and YYEEEE. The CDR3 covers 14 residues. V lost 0 bases to trimming and J lost 5 bases; unmatched junction nucleotides: 3. CDR3 bases: TGTGCCAGCAGCTTGGAAAGACTAGCGGAGACCCAGTACTTC. Encoded protein: CASSLERLAETQYF.

With respect to this clone: The same CDR3 can be traced to other DNA sequences in this sample. The genes are TRBV6-1 and TRBJ1-1, with D maybe TRBD1 (6 bases). The V and J ends lost 6 bases and 1 base respectively, with 9 bases between them. CDR1 is MNHNS and CDR2 is SASEGT in the germline V gene. The length of the CDR3 is 13 residues. The CDR3 loop is CASSGQPNTEAFF. The CDR3, as DNA: TGTGCCAGCAGCGGACAGCCGAACACTGAAGCTTTCTTT.

CDR3 in amino acids: CASSWSGQGDGYTF. The CDR3 DNA sequence: TGTGCCAGCAGCTGGAGTGGGCAGGGGGATGGCTACACCTTC. The chain combines TRBV5-6 with TRBJ1-2, with 7 bases lining up with TRBD1. V gave up 3 bases and J gave up 6 bases; unmatched junction bases: 8. The CDR3 spans 14 residues. Germline values: CDR1 SGHDT, CDR2 YYEEEE.

This clone was detected only a few times. The junction does not match germline at one end; this may be a read error. The chain uses TRBV7-3 and TRBJ2-1; D gene ambiguous. The CDR3 extends over 16 amino acids. Germline loops: CDR1 SGHTA, CDR2 FQGTGA. CDR3 loop: CASSQLDILSYNEQFF. The CDR3 DNA follows: TGCGCCAGCAGCCAACTTGACATCCTCTCCTACAATGAGCAGTTCTTC.

V is TRBV2 and J is TRBJ2-2; perhaps D is TRBD1 or TRBD2 (5 bases each). The germline CDR1 and CDR2 sequences are SNHLY and FYNNEI. The CDR3 covers 14 residues. The germline V and J ends were trimmed by 7 bases and 5 bases, with 14 bases remaining between them. The DNA of the CDR3 is TGTGCCAGCATCGGGACGGAACTTACCGGGGAGCTGTTTTTT. Amino acid sequence: CASIGTELTGELFF.

The genes are TRBV4-3 and TRBJ2-1; D is perhaps TRBD2 (5 bases). V lost 1 base, J lost 6 bases, and 7 bases lay in between. This CDR3 spans 13 amino acids. CDR1 is LGHNA and CDR2 is YSLEER in the germline V gene. Here the CDR3 reads CASSQGGGNEQFF. CDR3 DNA: TGCGCCAGCAGCCAAGGAGGAGGCAATGAGCAGTTCTTC.

This clone was counted between two and nine times. The chain recombines TRBV7-9 with TRBJ1-2; 7 bases fit TRBD1. Germline V lookup: CDR1 SEHNR, CDR2 FQNEAQ (reference sequence). Trimming took 5 bases from V and 4 from J; bases not matched to a gene: 13. The CDR3 length is 16 residues. The CDR3 is CASSPDGRGQTYGYTF. The CDR3 DNA follows: TGTGCCAGCAGCCCGGATGGGCGGGGACAGACCTATGGCTACACCTTC.

The V and J genes are TRBV2 and TRBJ1-2; D not resolved. Germline V gives CDR1 SNHLY, CDR2 FYNNEI. The V end lost 6 bases, the J end lost 3 bases, and 5 bases lay between the germline ends. This CDR3 is 11 amino acids long. DNA of the CDR3: TGTGCCAGCAGCCGCCACTATGGCTACACCTTC. Translation gives CASSRHYGYTF.

The sample holds a few counts of this clone. V usage is TRBV30 and J usage is TRBJ1-1; D is perhaps TRBD1 (6 bases). Trimming shortened V by 8 bases and J by 1 base, and 14 bases separated the two germline ends. This CDR3 region has 13 residues. Per the germline V gene, CDR1 is GTSNPN and CDR2 is SVGIG (reference sequence). The CDR3 reads CAGSMTGNTEAFF. The DNA for the CDR3 is TGTGCCGGGTCTATGACAGGGAACACTGAAGCTTTCTTT. Full variable domain (remainder filled in from reference TRBV30 and TRBJ1-1): SQTIHQWPATLVQPVGSPLSLECTVEGTSNPNLYWYRQAAGRGLQLLFYSVGIGQISSEVPQNLSASRPQDRQFILSSKKLLLSDSGFYLCAGSMTGNTEAFFGQGTRLTVV.

This clone was detected only once. V is TRBV4-1 and J is TRBJ2-5; 11 nucleotides line up with TRBD2. There are 17 residues in the CDR3. After removal of 4 bases from V and 4 bases from J, the junction contained 11 bases not matched to a gene. Per germline, CDR1 MGHRA and CDR2 YSYEKL. In nucleotides, the CDR3 is TGCGCCAGCAGCCTCGGTAGCGGGGGGGCAGGGAGAGAGACCCAGTACTTC. Amino acid sequence: CASSLGSGGAGRETQYF.

The chain recombines TRBV7-2 with TRBJ2-5, with no clear D. The CDR3 runs 13 residues. V was shortened by 1 base and J by 1 base, with 4 bases between the two germline ends. Germline CDR1 is SGHTA and CDR2 is FQGNSA. CDR3 loop: CASSLVFQETQYF. CDR3 sequence (DNA): TGTGCCAGCAGCTTAGTATTCCAAGAGACCCAGTACTTC.

This clone occurred a few times. The CDR3 DNA follows: TGTGCCTGGAGTTTCGCAGGGACTAATGAAAAACTGTTTTTT. This sequence encodes CAWSFAGTNEKLFF. This chain connects TRBV30 to TRBJ1-4, with TRBD1 as a possible D gene (5 bases). This CDR3 is 14 amino acids long. Germline CDR1 GTSNPN, CDR2 SVGIG (reference sequence). V dropped 2 bases and J dropped 2 bases, with 9 bases sitting between them.

This chain links TRBV27 with TRBJ2-5; 14 nucleotides agree with TRBD2. The CDR3 extends over 16 amino acids. After removal of 4 bases from V and 5 bases from J, the junction contained 6 bases not matched to a gene. Germline V gene sequence: CDR1 MNHEY, CDR2 SMNVEV (reference sequence). This CDR3 reads CASSSTSGGAEETQYF. In DNA, the CDR3 is TGTGCCAGCAGTTCGACTAGCGGGGGGGCCGAGGAGACCCAGTACTTC.